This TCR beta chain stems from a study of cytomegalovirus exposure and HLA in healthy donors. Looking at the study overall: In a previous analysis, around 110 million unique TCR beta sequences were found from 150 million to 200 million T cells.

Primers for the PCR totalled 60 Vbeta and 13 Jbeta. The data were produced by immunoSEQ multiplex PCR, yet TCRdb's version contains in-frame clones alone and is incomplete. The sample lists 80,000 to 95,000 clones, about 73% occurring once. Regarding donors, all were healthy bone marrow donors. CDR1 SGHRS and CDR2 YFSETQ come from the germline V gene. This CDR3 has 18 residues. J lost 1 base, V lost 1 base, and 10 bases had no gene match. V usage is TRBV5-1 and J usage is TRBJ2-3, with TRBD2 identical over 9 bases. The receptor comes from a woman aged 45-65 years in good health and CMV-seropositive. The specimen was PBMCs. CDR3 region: CASSLSGTSRIGTDTQYF. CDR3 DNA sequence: TGCGCCAGCAGCTTGTCCGGGACTAGCAGAATAGGCACAGATACGCAGTATTTT.